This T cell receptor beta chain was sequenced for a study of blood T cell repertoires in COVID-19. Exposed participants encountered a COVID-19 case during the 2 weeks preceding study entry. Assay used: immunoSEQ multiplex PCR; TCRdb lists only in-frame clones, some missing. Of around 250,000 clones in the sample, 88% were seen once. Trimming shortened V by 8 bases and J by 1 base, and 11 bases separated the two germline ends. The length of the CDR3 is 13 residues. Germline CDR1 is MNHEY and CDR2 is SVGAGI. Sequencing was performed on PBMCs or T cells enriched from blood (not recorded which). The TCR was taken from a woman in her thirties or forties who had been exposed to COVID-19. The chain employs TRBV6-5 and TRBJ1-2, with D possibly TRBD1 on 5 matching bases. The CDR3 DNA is TGTGCCAGCGGGTTGACAGTTAACTATGGCTACACCTTC. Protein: CASGLTVNYGYTF.